This T cell receptor beta chain was recovered during a study of regulatory T cells in long-lasting Graves disease. Study-level background: The criterion for persistent Graves' disease was over 5 years of antithyroid drugs with positive TSH receptor antibodies.

J gave up 8 bases and V 5 bases, and 14 bases lay outside the gene matches. In germline, CDR1 is MDHEN, CDR2 SYDVKM. CDR3 length equals 15 residues. The sample's time point: persistent/refractory GD, antithyroid drugs over 5 years with positive TRAb. RNA isolated from PBMCs was used to make the TCR library. Through Arm-PCR of CDR3 regions and iRepertoire HTBI primers, TCR beta libraries were built. A single record per CDR3 protein comes from TCRdb applying MiXCR to the multiplex PCR reads. Here the sample spans a few hundred thousand distinct CDR3 sequences, roughly a quarter being singletons. Points from the study as a whole: Newly diagnosed patients shared around 910 public clonotypes; persistent patients shared around 2,800. Samples came from peripheral blood alone, without thyroid tissue.

This clonotype was recorded at least ten times. What it binds is not known. This receptor was taken from a female donor with Graves disease. The chain has TRBV28 and TRBJ1-1; 7 bases are a match to TRBD1. The starting material was peripheral blood mononuclear cells (PBMCs), obtained when the disease was refractory, from a patient treated with antithyroid drugs. For the CDR3, the DNA is TGTGCCAGCAGTCTCACAGCCCCCCGGACAGGAGAAGCTTTCTTT. Amino acids: CASSLTAPRTGEAFF.